This T cell receptor (beta chain) was profiled in a study of cytomegalovirus exposure and HLA in healthy donors. Study-level results: Within the data, a cluster of highly shared sequence variants was likely a sequencing artifact. Later on, analysis showed that most CMV-associated TCR beta chains appeared to be HLA-restricted.

V lost 2 bases, J lost 2 bases, and 5 bases stayed unmatched. Germline V gene data show CDR1 as SGHDN and CDR2 as FVKESK. The CDR3 consists of 15 residues. This clone came up a few times. Its antigen is not known. A multiplex PCR was run with 60 Vbeta primers and 13 Jbeta primers. The protocol was immunoSEQ multiplex PCR, while the TCRdb copy is restricted to in-frame clones and leaves out a portion. The table has 150,000 to 200,000 clones, about 80% seen once. The gene calls are TRBV14 and TRBJ1-1; 7 bases line up with TRBD1. Input material: PBMCs. The sequence was collected from a woman aged 45-60 years in good health and CMV-seronegative. CDR3 loop: CASSQRQGKNTEAFF. For the CDR3, the DNA is TGTGCCAGCAGCCAAAGACAGGGAAAAAACACTGAAGCTTTCTTT.